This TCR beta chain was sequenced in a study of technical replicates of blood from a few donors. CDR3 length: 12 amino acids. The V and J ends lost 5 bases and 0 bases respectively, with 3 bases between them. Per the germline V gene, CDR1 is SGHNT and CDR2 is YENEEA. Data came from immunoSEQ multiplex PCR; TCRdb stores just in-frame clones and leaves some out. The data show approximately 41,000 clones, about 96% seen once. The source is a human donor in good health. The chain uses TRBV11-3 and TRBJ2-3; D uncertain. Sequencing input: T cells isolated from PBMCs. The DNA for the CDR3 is TGTGCCAGCAGCCTAAGCACAGATACGCAGTATTTT. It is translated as CASSLSTDTQYF.